This TCR beta chain was sequenced for a study of tumor-infiltrating lymphocytes in primary liver carcinoma. Remarks on this clonotype: A read error is possible here, since a much larger clone lies one base away.

Out of unsorted whole blood came the blood RNA, and germline DNA was extracted as well. Constant-region priming of approximately 500 ng total RNA yielded TCR beta cDNA. Three nested multiplex PCR rounds, a slightly modified ARM-PCR method, built the TCR beta libraries. The first two PCR rounds, roughly 9 cycles each, used TRBV1-TRBV30 forward primers and a C-beta reverse primer. MiXCR, run by TCRdb on the multiplex PCR reads, gives a single entry per CDR3 protein. The data contain approximately 310,000 distinct CDR3 sequences, around three fifths of them singletons. CDR3 size: 11 residues. Germline V gives CDR1 SQVTM, CDR2 ANQGSEA.

The material sequenced was peripheral blood. The source of this sequence is a man aged 40-49 years with primary liver carcinoma and hepatitis B virus infection. The J gene is TRBJ2-7, the V gene TRBV29-1; TRBD1 matches 7 bases. In DNA, the CDR3 is TGCAGCGCTACACAGGGGTACGAGCACTACTTC. Translating gives CSATQGYEHYF.